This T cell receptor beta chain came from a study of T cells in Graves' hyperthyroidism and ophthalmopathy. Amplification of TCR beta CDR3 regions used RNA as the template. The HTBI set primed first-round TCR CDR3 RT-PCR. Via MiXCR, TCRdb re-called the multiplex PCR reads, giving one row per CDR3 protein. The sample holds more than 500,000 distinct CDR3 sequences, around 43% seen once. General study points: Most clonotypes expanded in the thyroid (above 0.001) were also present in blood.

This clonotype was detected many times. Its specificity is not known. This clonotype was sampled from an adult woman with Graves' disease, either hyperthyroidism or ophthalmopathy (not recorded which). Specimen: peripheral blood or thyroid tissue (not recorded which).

The CDR3 DNA follows: TGTGCCAGCAGCGGGGACGGCACTGAAGCTTTCTTT. Protein product: CASSGDGTEAFF. The chain combines TRBV7-3 with TRBJ1-1, with D maybe TRBD1 (5 bases). The CDR3 is made up of 12 amino acids. Trimming left V 5 bases short and J 4 bases short, with 8 bases between. Looked up from germline, CDR1 is SGHTA and CDR2 is FQGTGA.